This TCR beta chain was obtained from a study of shared clonotypes between healthy human individuals. General observations from the study: Rarefaction indicated that sorted-subset sequencing remained incomplete although depth was large.

CDR1 LNHDA and CDR2 SQIVND come from the germline V gene (reference sequence). With V trimmed by 6 bases and J by 2 bases, 8 bases remained unmatched. This CDR3 comprises 15 residues. The authors divided CD4+ cells into CD45RA+ naive and CD45RA-negative memory subsets. Replicate PCRs for sorted subsets used roughly 200 ng DNA; this equaled 30,000 to 35,000 T cell genomes. The method was immunoSEQ multiplex PCR; TCRdb's version includes in-frame clones alone and lacks a portion of them. The sample shows about 1.5 million clones, 95% to 99% of them seen only once. Turning to this clone: The antigen remains undetermined.

The TCR originated in a man aged 25 to 45 in good health. Sequenced material: naive CD4+ T cells sorted from blood. The subset was: CD45RA+ positively selected. The rearrangement joins TRBV19 to TRBJ2-7; 9 bases line up with TRBD2. The CDR3 region is CASSLASGNTYEQYF. The CDR3 bases are TGTGCCAGTAGCTTGGCTAGCGGGAACACCTACGAGCAGTACTTC.